What follows are 18 T cell receptor beta chains derived from one specimen sequenced in a study of control samples from healthy donors and cancer patients. Assay: immunoSEQ multiplex PCR; the TCRdb copy retains only in-frame clones and omits some. The sample lists around 110,000 clones, 80% to 90% occurring once. The specimen sequenced was PBMCs. These receptors were taken from a woman aged 50 to 65 with colorectal cancer.

The V gene is TRBV7-9, the J gene TRBJ1-2; D gene ambiguous. This CDR3 comprises 17 residues. The V end was cut by 4 bases, the J end by 0 bases, with 18 bases between. From germline, CDR1 is SEHNR and CDR2 FQNEAQ (reference sequence). The CDR3 DNA follows: TGTGCCAGCAGCTCGACGGATTACCGGGAGGCTAACTATGGCTACACCTTC. The encoded protein is CASSSTDYREANYGYTF.

This rearrangement joins TRBV7-6 to TRBJ2-7; 12 positions match TRBD2. This CDR3 is built from 18 residues. Losses at the gene ends were 1 base for V and 4 bases for J; bases not matched to a gene: 11. The V gene's germline CDR1 is SGHVS and CDR2 FNYEAQ. Here the CDR3 DNA reads TGTGCCAGCAGCTTAGTAGCTAGCGGGAGGGCGAATGCTTACGAGCAGTACTTC. The encoded protein is CASSLVASGRANAYEQYF.

The chain joins TRBV7-6 to TRBJ2-5; 9 nucleotides align to TRBD2. This CDR3 contains 16 residues. The trim removed 5 bases at V and 4 bases at J, leaving 11 bases unmatched. Germline V gene data show CDR1 as SGHVS and CDR2 as FNYEAQ. CDR3 residues: CASSLSGSMGGETQYF. DNA of the CDR3: TGTGCCAGCAGCCTTAGCGGGAGCATGGGAGGAGAGACCCAGTACTTC.

This clone was seen more than once but under ten times. The chain is built from TRBV27 and TRBJ1-1, with a possible D match to TRBD1 (5 bases). The V end lost 0 bases, the J end lost 2 bases, and 10 bases lay between the germline ends. Per germline, CDR1 MNHEY and CDR2 SMNVEV (reference sequence). The length of the CDR3 is 15 residues. CDR3 in DNA: TGTGCCAGCAGTTTATCGGGGGGGGGTAACACTGAAGCTTTCTTT. Translation: CASSLSGGGNTEAFF.

The CDR3 DNA is TGCGCCAGCAGCTTGGATATTGGGCTTGTTGCCAGAGGCCACAATGAGCAGTTCTTC. It translates to CASSLDIGLVARGHNEQFF. V and J are TRBV5-1 and TRBJ2-1, with D uncertain. Germline CDR1 and CDR2: SGHRS and YFSETQ. The V end was cut by 0 bases, the J end by 5 bases, with 24 bases between. This CDR3 is built from 19 residues.

CDR3: CAWIHPGAIIRRAANYGYTF. As DNA, the CDR3 is TGTGCCTGGATCCATCCAGGGGCCATAATACGACGAGCAGCTAACTATGGCTACACCTTC. The V call is TRBV30, the J call TRBJ1-2, with a tentative D call TRBD1 (6 bases). CDR1 and CDR2 (germline): GTSNPN, SVGIG (reference sequence). Trimming cost V 4 bases and J 0 bases, with 30 bases left between them. The CDR3 consists of 20 residues.

This chain joins TRBV2 and TRBJ2-3; the match to TRBD2 covers 14 bases. Germline CDR1 is SNHLY and CDR2 is FYNNEI. V shed 9 bases, J shed 5 bases, and the junction held 10 bases outside the gene matches. The CDR3 consists of 16 residues. CDR3 sequence (DNA): TGTGCCAGAGGGGGACTAGCGGGAGCCAAGGGAGATACGCAGTATTTT. Protein product: CARGGLAGAKGDTQYF.

The gene calls are TRBV19 and TRBJ2-1, with D tentatively TRBD2 (6 bases). The CDR3 runs to 14 residues. Trimming cost V 6 bases and J 9 bases, with 18 bases left between them. From germline, CDR1 is LNHDA and CDR2 SQIVND (reference sequence). CDR3 nucleotides: TGTGCCAGTAGGGAAGACCCTAGGGGAGGTGAGCAGTTCTTC. It specifies CASREDPRGGEQFF.

The chain has TRBV7-6 and TRBJ2-1; TRBD2 matches at 11 bases. The CDR3 consists of 13 residues. Germline lookup yields CDR1 SGHVS and CDR2 FNYEAQ. V trimming: 8 bases; J trimming: 6 bases; junction bases outside the gene matches: 3. In nucleotides, the CDR3 is TGTGCCAGCTCCGGACTAGCGGGCAATGAGCAGTTCTTC. Amino acid sequence: CASSGLAGNEQFF.

This clone was recorded once. CDR3 coding DNA: TGTGCCAGCGTCAGATCTTGGACAGAGACCGGGGAGCTGTTTTTT. Translated, it gives CASVRSWTETGELFF. J is TRBJ2-2 and V is TRBV28, with D possibly being TRBD1 (6 bases). This CDR3 has 15 amino acids. Germline assignment: CDR1 MDHEN and CDR2 SYDVKM. Trimming stripped 8 bases from V and 5 bases from J, with 18 bases between. Combining the CDR3 with reference TRBV28 and TRBJ2-2 gives the whole variable domain DVKVTQSSRYLVKRTGEKVFLECVQDMDHENMFWYRQDPGLGLRLIYFSYDVKMKEKGDIPEGYSVSREKKERFSLILESASTNQTSMYLCASVRSWTETGELFFGEGSRLTVL.

The chain links TRBV6-5 to TRBJ1-1, with no clear D. The CDR3 sequence is 14 residues long. Between the trimmed V and J ends, which lost 7 bases and 0 bases, there was a span of 12 bases. Germline V lookup: CDR1 MNHEY, CDR2 SVGAGI. The CDR3 region has the DNA TGTGCCAGCACCAAAGAGGGAGTGAACACTGAAGCTTTCTTT. This codes for CASTKEGVNTEAFF.

About this clone itself: Its ends do not fully match the called genes, so a read error is possible. This chain joins TRBV14 and TRBJ2-1, with D possibly being TRBD1 (6 bases). The length of the CDR3 is 14 residues. Germline loops: CDR1 SGHDN, CDR2 FVKESK. CDR3 sequence reads: CASSPWTDYNKQFF. In nucleotides, the CDR3 is TGTGCCAGCAGCCCCTGGACAGATTACAATAAGCAGTTCTTC.

This chain uses TRBV5-1 with TRBJ2-1, with 9 bases matching TRBD2. CDR1 is SGHRS and CDR2 is YFSETQ in the germline V gene. The V gene end was trimmed by 0 bases and the J gene end by 9 bases; junction bases not matched to a gene: 16. The CDR3 loop spans 18 amino acids. The CDR3 DNA follows: TGCGCCAGCAGCTTGGAGGGGTTGGGCTGGCGGGAGGGACTTGAGCAGTTCTTC. Protein sequence: CASSLEGLGWREGLEQFF.

The V call is TRBV29-1, the J call TRBJ2-5, with D uncertain. CDR1 and CDR2 from the germline V gene are SQVTM and ANQGSEA. Trimming left V 3 bases short and J 4 bases short, with 9 bases between. The CDR3 contains 12 residues. The CDR3 reads CSVDAEVETQYF. The DNA of the CDR3 is TGCAGCGTTGATGCTGAGGTAGAGACCCAGTACTTC.

This chain joins TRBV9 and TRBJ1-1; a weak D match, TRBD1 (5 bases). There are 14 residues in the CDR3. In germline, CDR1 is SGDLS, CDR2 YYNGEE. The ends were cut back, 0 bases at V and 6 bases at J, with 12 bases in the middle. The CDR3 reads CASSVVGKGAEAFF. The CDR3 nucleotides are TGTGCCAGCAGCGTAGTCGGGAAAGGGGCTGAAGCTTTCTTT.

The rearrangement links TRBV6-4 to TRBJ1-3; the D gene is possibly TRBD1 (6 bases). The CDR3 sequence is 15 residues long. Germline V gives CDR1 MRHNA, CDR2 SNTAGT. V dropped 7 bases and J dropped 2 bases, with 15 bases sitting between them. CDR3 bases: TGTGCCAGCACCTCGGGGGGCGGCCCTGGAAACACCATATATTTT. It encodes CASTSGGGPGNTIYF.

The rearrangement links TRBV25-1 to TRBJ1-1; D remains ambiguous. Trimming shortened V by 1 base and J by 0 bases, and 6 bases separated the two germline ends. The V gene's germline CDR1 is MGHDK and CDR2 SYGVNS. CDR3 length: 14 amino acids. The CDR3 DNA reads as TGTGCCAGCAGTGAATGGGCGGTGAACACTGAAGCTTTCTTT. Residues: CASSEWAVNTEAFF.

The chain couples TRBV9 to TRBJ1-1; TRBD1 might be the D (5 bases). The length of the CDR3 is 18 residues. The ends were cut back, 3 bases at V and 0 bases at J, with 21 bases in the middle. In germline, CDR1 is SGDLS, CDR2 YYNGEE. Here the CDR3 DNA reads TGTGCCAGCAGCGACGACCCGGGACCTCAACCTATGAACACTGAAGCTTTCTTT. Protein product: CASSDDPGPQPMNTEAFF.